The T cell receptor beta chain described here comes from a study of T cells in Graves' hyperthyroidism and ophthalmopathy. Trimming removed 8 bases at V and 1 base at J, with 19 bases between. The germline CDR1 and CDR2 sequences are SQVTM and ANQGSEA. The CDR3 sequence is 15 residues long. From RNA transcripts, TCR beta CDR3 regions were amplified. When the TCR CDR3 underwent first-round RT-PCR, the HTBI primer set was used. TCRdb fed the multiplex PCR reads into MiXCR, producing one record per CDR3 protein. The sample contains around 690,000 distinct CDR3 sequences, approximately 15% of which appear only once. This clonotype was seen only a few times. The diagnostic basis comprised clinical symptoms, serum thyroxine and TRAb, thyroid ultrasound and orbital computed tomography.

This TCR came from a man aged 45-60 years with Graves' hyperthyroidism. Sequencing input: blood. This rearrangement joins TRBV29-1 to TRBJ2-3; maybe TRBD1 (7 bases). The CDR3 DNA reads TGCAGCTTCACCGGAGGGGGCAAGGGCACAGATACGCAGTATTTT. Its translation: CSFTGGGKGTDTQYF.